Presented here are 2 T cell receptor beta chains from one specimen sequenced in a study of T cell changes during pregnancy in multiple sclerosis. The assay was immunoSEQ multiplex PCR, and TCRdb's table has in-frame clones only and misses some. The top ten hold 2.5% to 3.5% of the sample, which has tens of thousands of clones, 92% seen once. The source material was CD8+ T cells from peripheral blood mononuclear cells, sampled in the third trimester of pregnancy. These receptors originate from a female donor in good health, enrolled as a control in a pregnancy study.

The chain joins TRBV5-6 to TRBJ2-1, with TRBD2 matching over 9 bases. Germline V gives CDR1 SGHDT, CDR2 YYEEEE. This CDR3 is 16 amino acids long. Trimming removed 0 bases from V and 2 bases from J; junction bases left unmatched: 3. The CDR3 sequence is CASSLGLAGTYNEQFF. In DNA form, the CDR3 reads TGTGCCAGCAGCTTGGGCCTAGCGGGGACCTACAATGAGCAGTTCTTC.

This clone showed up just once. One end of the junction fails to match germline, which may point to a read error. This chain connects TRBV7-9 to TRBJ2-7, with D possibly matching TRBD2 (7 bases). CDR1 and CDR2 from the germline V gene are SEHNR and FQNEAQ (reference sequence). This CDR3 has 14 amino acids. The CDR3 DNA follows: TGTGCCAGCAGCTTTGGGGGGGCCTCCTCCGAGCAGTACTTC. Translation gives CASSFGGASSEQYF.